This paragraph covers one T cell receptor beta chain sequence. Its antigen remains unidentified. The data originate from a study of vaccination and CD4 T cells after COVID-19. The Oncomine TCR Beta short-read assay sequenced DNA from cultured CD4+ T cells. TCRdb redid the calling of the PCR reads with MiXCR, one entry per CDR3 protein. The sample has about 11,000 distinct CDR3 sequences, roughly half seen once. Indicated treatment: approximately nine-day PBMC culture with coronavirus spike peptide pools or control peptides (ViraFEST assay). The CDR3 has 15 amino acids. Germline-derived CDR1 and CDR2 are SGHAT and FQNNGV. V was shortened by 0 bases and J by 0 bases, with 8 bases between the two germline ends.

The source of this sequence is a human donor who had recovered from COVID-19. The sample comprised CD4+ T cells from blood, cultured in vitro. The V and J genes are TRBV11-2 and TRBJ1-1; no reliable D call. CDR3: CASSLEFGVNTEAFF. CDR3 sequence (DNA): TGTGCCAGCAGCTTAGAATTCGGCGTGAACACTGAAGCTTTCTTT.